The 29 T cell receptor beta chains below all came from one sample that was sequenced in a study of early T cells in non-severe SARS-CoV-2 infection. TCRdb re-called the 5' RACE reads with MiXCR, one entry per CDR3 protein. The table includes more than 90,000 distinct CDR3 sequences, approximately 11% detected once. The sample comprised whole blood. The receptors were sampled from an adult who was a healthcare worker with PCR-confirmed SARS-CoV-2 infection or an uninfected control (not recorded which).

This clonotype was seen many times. The chain uses TRBV12-3 or TRBV12-4 and TRBJ2-1; 9 nucleotides align to TRBD2. J gave up 0 bases and V 6 bases, and 6 bases lay outside the gene matches. The CDR3 is made up of 16 amino acids. As DNA, the CDR3 is TGTGCCAGCAGGCCGGCTAGCGGGGCCTCCTACAATGAGCAGTTCTTC. Translation: CASRPASGASYNEQFF.

The chain has TRBV7-8 and TRBJ1-2; D remains unclear. V lost 5 bases and J lost 8, with 21 bases in between. Germline-derived CDR1 and CDR2 are SGHVS and FQNEAQ. The CDR3 length is 15 residues. The CDR3 loop is CASSRLSTVTGGYTF. In nucleotides, the CDR3 is TGTGCCAGCAGCCGATTATCTACTGTTACCGGAGGCTACACCTTC.

V gene TRBV11-3 combines with J gene TRBJ2-3; TRBD2 matches at 8 bases. CDR3 length equals 15 residues. The germline CDR1 and CDR2 sequences are SGHNT and YENEEA. Trimming took 0 bases from V and 3 from J; bases not matched to a gene: 2. CDR3 region: CASSLDSGTTDTQYF. The CDR3 DNA follows: TGTGCCAGCAGCTTAGATAGCGGGACGACAGATACGCAGTATTTT.

In this sample, this clonotype turned up a few times. The chain combines TRBV6-5 with TRBJ2-1, with 9 bases that match TRBD2. The CDR3 is made up of 15 amino acids. Germline values: CDR1 MNHEY, CDR2 SVGAGI. The junction had 5 bases not matched to a gene; V was cut back by 8 bases and J by 0 bases. The CDR3 coding sequence is TGTGCCAGCGGCGCTAGCGGGGTCTCCTACAATGAGCAGTTCTTC. This encodes CASGASGVSYNEQFF.

This chain joins TRBV10-2 and TRBJ2-7; possibly TRBD2 for D (6 bases). V gave up 2 bases and J gave up 3 bases, with 20 bases separating them. There are 17 residues in the CDR3. The germline gives CDR1 WSHSY, CDR2 SAAADI. CDR3: CASSERESQRVNYEQYF. CDR3 DNA sequence: TGCGCCAGCAGTGAGAGAGAGAGCCAGCGGGTTAACTACGAGCAGTACTTC.

This clonotype showed up many times. The chain carries TRBV18 and TRBJ1-2; D remains unclear. The CDR3 totals 14 residues. The V end was cut by 6 bases, the J end by 2 bases, with 13 bases between. Germline assignment: CDR1 KGHSH and CDR2 LQKENI. CDR3: CASSPNTENYGYTF. In DNA form, the CDR3 reads TGTGCCAGCTCCCCCAACACGGAGAACTATGGCTACACCTTC.

Many counts were recorded for this clonotype. The chain recombines TRBV12-3 or TRBV12-4 with TRBJ1-2; 9 bases map to TRBD1. Losses at the gene ends were 6 bases for V and 8 bases for J; bases not matched to a gene: 10. The CDR3 has 14 amino acids. The CDR3 DNA reads TGTGCCAGCAGCCTACAGGGGGCGCCGGCCGGCTACACCTTC. It codes for CASSLQGAPAGYTF.

This clonotype has only a few counts. V usage is TRBV9 and J usage is TRBJ1-1; weak D call: TRBD1 (6 bases). The CDR3 length is 14 residues. The V and J ends lost 0 bases and 5 bases respectively, with 11 bases between them. Germline V gives CDR1 SGDLS, CDR2 YYNGEE. The CDR3 nucleotides read TGTGCCAGCAGCGTAGCCAGGGGTGGTACTGAAGCTTTCTTT. Its protein is CASSVARGGTEAFF.

V gene TRBV6-1 combines with J gene TRBJ2-5; 10 bases map to TRBD1. The CDR3 runs to 15 residues. Per the germline V gene, CDR1 is MNHNS and CDR2 is SASEGT. Losses at the gene ends were 3 bases for V and 5 bases for J; bases not matched to a gene: 6. The CDR3 protein is CASSERDRGLETQYF. In nucleotides, the CDR3 is TGTGCCAGCAGTGAGAGGGACAGGGGCCTGGAGACCCAGTACTTC.

A few counts support this clonotype. V gene TRBV5-1 combines with J gene TRBJ1-2; TRBD1 might be the D (5 bases). The CDR3 length is 15 residues. CDR1 is SGHRS and CDR2 is YFSETQ in the germline V gene. Trimming cost V 0 bases and J 2 bases, with 11 bases left between them. Here the CDR3 reads CASSLGRGTNYGYTF. In DNA form, the CDR3 reads TGCGCCAGCAGCTTGGGTAGAGGGACGAACTATGGCTACACCTTC. The whole variable domain, remainder taken from reference TRBV5-1 and TRBJ1-2, is KAGVTQTPRYLIKTRGQQVTLSCSPISGHRSVSWYQQTPGQGLQFLFEYFSETQRNKGNFPGRFSGRQFSNSRSEMNVSTLELGDSALYLCASSLGRGTNYGYTFGSGTRLTVV.

This clonotype was counted ten times or more. This chain links TRBV29-1 with TRBJ2-3; unclear D gene. This CDR3 is built from 13 residues. Per germline, CDR1 SQVTM and CDR2 ANQGSEA. V dropped 4 bases and J dropped 0 bases, with 8 bases sitting between them. The CDR3 DNA reads as TGCAGCGTTGCCGGACGTAGCACAGATACGCAGTATTTT. Translating it yields CSVAGRSTDTQYF.

In its sample, this clonotype was seen a few times. The CDR3 nucleotides are TGTGCCACCAGTGATAGCTCCTACAATGAGCAGTTCTTC. This encodes CATSDSSYNEQFF. The V gene is TRBV24-1, the J gene TRBJ2-1; D unclear. V was trimmed by 3 bases and J by 0 bases, leaving 2 bases between them. The CDR3 runs 13 residues. Germline CDR1 and CDR2: KGHDR and SFDVKD.

This clonotype turned up a few times. This chain links TRBV18 with TRBJ2-7; TRBD1 matches at 10 bases. J gave up 5 bases and V 0 bases, and 10 bases lay outside the gene matches. The CDR3 has 17 residues. The germline V gene encodes CDR1 KGHSH and CDR2 LQKENI. The chain's CDR3 is CASSPPNRDRGNHEQYF. CDR3 sequence (DNA): TGTGCCAGCTCACCACCGAACCGGGACAGGGGAAACCACGAGCAGTACTTC.

This clonotype appeared a single time. The chain couples TRBV25-1 to TRBJ1-6; 8 nucleotides line up with TRBD1. Per the germline V gene, CDR1 is MGHDK and CDR2 is SYGVNS. V shed 6 bases and J 10 bases; nucleotides not matched to a gene: 2. The CDR3 totals 12 residues. CDR3: CASRTGESPLHF. CDR3 in DNA: TGTGCCAGCAGGACAGGGGAGTCACCCCTCCACTTT.

This clonotype was counted ten times or more. The V call is TRBV20-1, the J call TRBJ2-3, with TRBD2 identical over 7 bases. J lost 0 bases, V lost 6 bases, and 3 bases had no gene match. The CDR3 extends over 13 amino acids. Germline V gene sequence: CDR1 DFQATT, CDR2 SNEGSKA (reference sequence). Here the CDR3 DNA reads TGCAGTGCGAAGCGGGATAGCACAGATACGCAGTATTTT. As protein: CSAKRDSTDTQYF.

The rearrangement joins TRBV4-2 to TRBJ2-3; D is ambiguous. The CDR3 loop spans 13 amino acids. Deletions cut 4 bases from V and 2 bases from J, with 7 bases between. Germline values: CDR1 LGHNA, CDR2 YNFKEQ. The CDR3 here is CASSRQLTDTQYF. The CDR3 nucleotides read TGTGCCAGCAGCCGTCAGCTCACAGATACGCAGTATTTT.

This clonotype was detected only a few times. The chain carries TRBV7-3 and TRBJ2-7; 7 bases fit TRBD1. CDR1 is SGHTA and CDR2 is FQGTGA in the germline V gene. The J segment lost 2 bases and the V segment lost 2 bases, leaving 3 bases of the junction unmatched. The CDR3 has 14 residues. The CDR3 sequence: CASSLDRAPYEQYF. As DNA, the CDR3 is TGTGCCAGCAGCTTAGACAGGGCACCCTACGAGCAGTACTTC.

The chain employs TRBV29-1 and TRBJ2-2; tentatively, D is TRBD2 (6 bases). CDR1 and CDR2 from the germline V gene are SQVTM and ANQGSEA. Trimming stripped 5 bases from V and 5 bases from J, with 9 bases between. The CDR3 consists of 12 residues. CDR3 sequence: CSVPSATGELFF. For the CDR3, the DNA is TGCAGCGTTCCTAGCGCTACCGGGGAGCTGTTTTTT.

This clonotype was detected only once. It is likely a read error, because the conserved phenylalanine at the end of the CDR3 is missing. This chain joins TRBV15 and TRBJ2-1; 7 bases match TRBD1. CDR1 is LNHNV, CDR2 YYDKDF, per germline (reference sequence). The length of the CDR3 is 13 residues. V shed 5 bases and J 4 bases; nucleotides not matched to a gene: 2. The CDR3 region is CATSGGQYNEQFL. The CDR3 DNA sequence: TGTGCCACCAGCGGGGGACAGTACAATGAGCAGTTCTTA.

This clonotype came up a few times. This chain links TRBV12-3 or TRBV12-4 with TRBJ2-1; the D is unclear. Trimming removed 6 bases at V and 8 bases at J, with 11 bases between. CDR3 length: 12 residues. CDR3 DNA: TGTGCCAGCAGCCACCTTAGGGATGAGCAGTTCTTC. Its translation: CASSHLRDEQFF.

The chain joins TRBV29-1 to TRBJ1-1; D gene uncertain. The germline CDR1 and CDR2 sequences are SQVTM and ANQGSEA. There are 12 residues in the CDR3. Trimming cost V 3 bases and J 1 base, with 6 bases left between them. CDR3 amino acids: CSVDNGNTEAFF. The CDR3 DNA sequence: TGCAGCGTTGATAACGGGAACACTGAAGCTTTCTTT.

This clonotype was recorded many times. The V call is TRBV27, the J call TRBJ1-1; D remains ambiguous. From germline, CDR1 is MNHEY and CDR2 SMNVEV (reference sequence). The germline V and J ends were trimmed by 0 bases and 10 bases, with 18 bases remaining between them. CDR3 length: 15 amino acids. The CDR3 protein is CASSLSRVQSHRAFF. CDR3 DNA: TGTGCCAGCAGTTTATCGAGGGTACAGTCCCACCGAGCTTTCTTT.

About this clonotype: A single base separates this from a much larger clone, so it may be a read error. V usage is TRBV27 and J usage is TRBJ2-1; D gene unclear. Germline V gene sequence: CDR1 MNHEY, CDR2 SMNVEV (reference sequence). The CDR3 length is 13 residues. This CDR3 reads CASSSPGPNEQLF. The CDR3 coding sequence is TGTGCCAGCAGTTCACCTGGACCCAATGAGCAGTTATTC.

Regarding this clonotype: A single base separates this from a much larger clone, so it may be a read error. The chain combines TRBV3-1 with TRBJ2-7; possible D gene TRBD2, 5 bases. Germline CDR1 LGHDT, CDR2 YNNKEL (reference sequence). The CDR3 totals 13 residues. In DNA, the CDR3 is TGTGCCAGCAGCCGGACTTATACCTACAAGCAGTACTTC. This codes for CASSRTYTYKQYF.

This clonotype was seen more than once but under ten times. The genes are TRBV29-1 and TRBJ2-1, with 11 bases that match TRBD2. Germline V gene lookup returns CDR1 SQVTM and CDR2 ANQGSEA. The CDR3 loop spans 15 amino acids. Trimming cost V 7 bases and J 1 base; bases outside gene matches: 6. CDR3 in amino acids: CSGRLAGGSYNEQFF. CDR3 nucleotide sequence: TGCAGCGGTCGTCTAGCGGGAGGTTCCTACAATGAGCAGTTCTTC.

This clonotype was seen a handful of times. The chain combines TRBV19 with TRBJ2-5, with TRBD2 matching over 11 bases. Trimming at V came to 5 bases and at J to 2 bases, leaving 7 bases not matched to a gene. The CDR3 is 16 residues long. CDR1 and CDR2 from the germline V gene are LNHDA and SQIVND (reference sequence). The CDR3 nucleotides read TGTGCCAGTAGTCCAACTAGCGGGGGCCTGCAAGAGACCCAGTACTTC. Amino acids: CASSPTSGGLQETQYF.

This clonotype has a single count. V gene TRBV29-1 combines with J gene TRBJ2-5; 8 bases match TRBD2. J was trimmed by 0 bases and V by 4 bases; bases with no gene match: 4. In germline, CDR1 is SQVTM, CDR2 ANQGSEA. The CDR3 is 14 amino acids. The CDR3 reads CSVAAGGDQETQYF. CDR3 nucleotides: TGCAGCGTTGCGGCGGGGGGCGACCAAGAGACCCAGTACTTC.

The genes are TRBV5-1 and TRBJ2-5; no reliable D call. Germline CDR1 and CDR2: SGHRS and YFSETQ. V lost 3 bases and J 4 bases, leaving 16 bases between the germline ends. The CDR3 spans 15 residues. The DNA for the CDR3 is TGCGCCAGCAGCTCGGCCTTGGGGTTCGGAGAGACCCAGTACTTC. Amino acid sequence: CASSSALGFGETQYF.

This sequence joins TRBV9 and TRBJ2-2; a weak D match, TRBD1 (5 bases). This CDR3 spans 16 amino acids. The V end lost 1 base, the J end lost 0 bases, and 10 bases lay between the germline ends. Germline V gives CDR1 SGDLS, CDR2 YYNGEE. CDR3 bases: TGTGCCAGCAGCGTATTCCAGGGCTCGAACACCGGGGAGCTGTTTTTT. Encoded protein: CASSVFQGSNTGELFF.